Following are 29 T cell receptor beta chains from one sample sequenced in a study of spatial heterogeneity in lung cancer. MiXCR, applied by TCRdb to the 5' RACE reads, yields one record per CDR3 protein. The repertoire holds 40,000 to 55,000 distinct CDR3 sequences, with roughly 7.1% as singletons. Time point specified: sample taken at primary tumor resection. Frozen PBMC, nontumor lung or tumor provided whole RNA, which was sequenced unsorted. The sequences come from PBMCs, collected at surgery. The origin of the receptors is a female donor with early-stage non-small cell lung cancer.

In its sample, this clonotype was seen a few times. The chain has TRBV12-3 or TRBV12-4 and TRBJ2-2; TRBD1 matches at 11 bases. CDR3 length equals 15 residues. The V segment lost 5 bases and the J segment 4 bases; nucleotides outside the gene matches: 3. The CDR3 nucleotides are TGTGCCAGCAGTCCGGGGACAGGGGGCACCGGGGAGCTGTTTTTT. The encoded protein is CASSPGTGGTGELFF.

In its sample, this clonotype was seen a few times. The gene calls are TRBV7-8 and TRBJ2-3; no definite D call. The CDR3 extends over 16 amino acids. Trimming removed 2 bases at V and 0 bases at J, with 12 bases between. CDR1 is SGHVS and CDR2 is FQNEAQ in the germline V gene. CDR3 DNA: TGTGCCAGCAGCTTATCCAGGACGTTTAGCACAGATACGCAGTATTTT. Protein product: CASSLSRTFSTDTQYF.

This clonotype was counted at least ten times. The chain has TRBV5-1 and TRBJ1-1, with TRBD1 matching 8 bases. Germline values: CDR1 SGHRS, CDR2 YFSETQ. The CDR3 is made up of 12 amino acids. V was pared by 7 bases and J by 1 base, with 0 bases of the junction left unmatched. The DNA for the CDR3 is TGCGCCAGCGGACAGGGGAACACTGAAGCTTTCTTT. This sequence encodes CASGQGNTEAFF.

This clonotype was observed at least ten times. The chain carries TRBV28 and TRBJ1-1, with D possibly being TRBD1 (6 bases). Germline-derived CDR1 and CDR2 are MDHEN and SYDVKM. The CDR3 length is 13 residues. Trimming cost V 5 bases and J 11 bases, with 18 bases left between them. CDR3 sequence (DNA): TGTGCCAGCAGTCCCCCCGAGGGGGGTCGGGCTTTCTTT. Protein product: CASSPPEGGRAFF.

This clonotype has just a few counts. The J gene is TRBJ1-6, the V gene TRBV7-9; unclear D gene. This CDR3 is 13 amino acids long. V lost 5 bases, J lost 5 bases, and 7 bases lay in between. The germline CDR1 and CDR2 sequences are SEHNR and FQNEAQ (reference sequence). The CDR3 loop is CASSALDNSPLHF. As DNA, the CDR3 is TGTGCCAGCAGCGCTCTCGATAATTCACCCCTCCACTTT.

This clonotype was observed at least ten times. The chain carries TRBV20-1 and TRBJ1-5; D gene ambiguous. The CDR3 loop spans 13 amino acids. Germline-derived CDR1 and CDR2 are DFQATT and SNEGSKA (reference sequence). The germline V and J ends were trimmed by 0 bases and 5 bases, with 8 bases remaining between them. The CDR3 here is CSARDSPDQPQHF. The CDR3 DNA reads TGCAGTGCTAGAGATTCCCCCGATCAGCCCCAGCATTTT.

Many counts were recorded for this clonotype. The chain carries TRBV6-5 and TRBJ1-1, with D uncertain. The CDR3 is 15 amino acids. Per the germline V gene, CDR1 is MNHEY and CDR2 is SVGAGI. Trimming shortened V by 5 bases and J by 5 bases, and 18 bases separated the two germline ends. The CDR3 reads CASSPYGQAGTEAFF. The CDR3 nucleotides are TGTGCCAGCAGTCCCTATGGGCAGGCTGGTACTGAAGCTTTCTTT.

This clonotype was seen ten or more times. J is TRBJ1-2 and V is TRBV6-5; D call uncertain. V dropped 7 bases and J dropped 4 bases, with 19 bases sitting between them. The CDR3 runs to 15 residues. Germline V lookup: CDR1 MNHEY, CDR2 SVGAGI. This CDR3 reads CASTLTGEQFYGYTF. CDR3 sequence (DNA): TGTGCCAGCACTCTTACGGGAGAACAGTTCTATGGCTACACCTTC.

This clonotype was counted a few times. J is TRBJ1-1 and V is TRBV29-1; D might be TRBD1 (6 bases). The germline gives CDR1 SQVTM, CDR2 ANQGSEA. V was cut by 7 bases and J by 0 bases, with 12 bases left in between. The CDR3 contains 13 residues. CDR3 sequence: CSARTAVNTEAFF. The CDR3 nucleotides are TGCAGCGCACGGACAGCTGTGAACACTGAAGCTTTCTTT.

This clonotype was picked up many times. The chain joins TRBV3-1 to TRBJ1-6; TRBD1 might be the D (6 bases). CDR3 length: 16 residues. Trimming removed 1 base at V and 2 bases at J, with 9 bases between. Germline CDR1 LGHDT, CDR2 YNNKEL (reference sequence). The CDR3 coding sequence is TGTGCCAGCAGCCAAGTGGGGGCCGCCTATAATTCACCCCTCCACTTT. This gives the protein CASSQVGAAYNSPLHF.

This clonotype was observed a handful of times. This chain connects TRBV6-2 or TRBV6-3 to TRBJ2-3; D not certain. The CDR3 length is 12 residues. The V and J ends lost 2 bases and 7 bases respectively, with 7 bases between them. Germline V CDR1 and CDR2: MNHEY, SVGEGT. The CDR3 bases are TGTGCCAGCAGTTACGTCAGTTATACGCAGTATTTT. The encoded protein is CASSYVSYTQYF.

In its sample, this clonotype was seen many times. The genes are TRBV4-1 and TRBJ2-7; D might be TRBD1 (5 bases). This CDR3 is 17 amino acids long. Trimming took 2 bases from V and 2 from J, leaving 19 bases between them. Germline loops: CDR1 MGHRA, CDR2 YSYEKL. CDR3 sequence: CASSQRVDSQATYEQYF. The DNA of the CDR3 is TGCGCCAGCAGCCAACGGGTCGACAGCCAAGCAACCTACGAGCAGTACTTC.

This chain uses TRBV7-8 with TRBJ2-5, with unresolved D. V shed 1 base and J shed 0 bases, with 6 bases lying between them. The CDR3 runs 14 residues. Germline values: CDR1 SGHVS, CDR2 FQNEAQ. The CDR3 spells CASSLGVDQETQYF. The CDR3 nucleotides read TGTGCCAGCAGCTTAGGGGTGGACCAAGAGACCCAGTACTTC.

DNA for the CDR3: TGTGCCAGCAGCCAAGATATGGCGGGGGGGCCCACCGGGGAGCTGTTTTTT. Its protein product is CASSQDMAGGPTGELFF. The rearrangement joins TRBV3-1 to TRBJ2-2; 9 bases agree with TRBD2. Germline V gene sequence: CDR1 LGHDT, CDR2 YNNKEL (reference sequence). With V trimmed by 0 bases and J by 4 bases, 6 bases remained unmatched. The CDR3 is 17 residues long.

A few counts support this clonotype. The rearrangement joins TRBV7-9 to TRBJ2-1; D not certain. Germline V gene sequence: CDR1 SEHNR, CDR2 FQNEAQ (reference sequence). Trimming cost V 1 base and J 8 bases, with 6 bases left between them. The CDR3 has 12 residues. The CDR3, as DNA: TGTGCCAGCAGCTTAGAGCAGGATGAGCAGTTCTTC. Its protein is CASSLEQDEQFF. The variable domain in full, completed from reference TRBV7-9 and TRBJ2-1, reads DTGVSQNPRHKITKRGQNVTFRCDPISEHNRLYWYRQTLGQGPEFLTYFQNEAQLEKSRLLSDRFSAERPKGSFSTLEIQRTEQGDSAMYLCASSLEQDEQFFGPGTRLTVL.

The table lists this clonotype with a few counts. The J gene is TRBJ2-5, the V gene TRBV20-1; D is ambiguous. CDR3 length: 15 residues. The germline CDR1 and CDR2 sequences are DFQATT and SNEGSKA (reference sequence). Trimming stripped 1 base from V and 5 bases from J, with 17 bases between. In DNA, the CDR3 is TGCAGTGCTAGAGTTCCGGTCAGCACTACGGAGACCCAGTACTTC. This gives the protein CSARVPVSTTETQYF.

This clonotype was recorded at least ten times. The chain recombines TRBV7-9 with TRBJ2-5, with D uncertain. Trimming left V 1 base short and J 5 bases short, with 8 bases between. This CDR3 has 13 residues. Germline V gene data show CDR1 as SEHNR and CDR2 as FQNEAQ (reference sequence). The CDR3 loop reads CASSLGQLETQYF. For the CDR3, the DNA is TGTGCCAGCAGCTTAGGACAACTGGAGACCCAGTACTTC. Together with reference TRBV7-9 and TRBJ2-5, the CDR3 gives the full variable domain: DTGVSQNPRHKITKRGQNVTFRCDPISEHNRLYWYRQTLGQGPEFLTYFQNEAQLEKSRLLSDRFSAERPKGSFSTLEIQRTEQGDSAMYLCASSLGQLETQYFGPGTRLLVL.

This clonotype was detected many times. The chain carries TRBV29-1 and TRBJ2-2, with D maybe TRBD2 (6 bases). There are 16 residues in the CDR3. Germline V gene data show CDR1 as SQVTM and CDR2 as ANQGSEA. V was shortened by 2 bases and J by 0 bases, with 13 bases between the two germline ends. This chain's CDR3 is CSVESPGLANTGELFF. The CDR3 coding sequence is TGCAGCGTTGAATCGCCGGGACTTGCGAACACCGGGGAGCTGTTTTTT.

As to this clonotype: A much more abundant neighbour one base away suggests this may be a read error. The chain employs TRBV7-2 and TRBJ1-6, with D possibly being TRBD1 (5 bases). CDR3 size: 15 residues. Looked up from germline, CDR1 is SGHTA and CDR2 is FQGNSA. For the CDR3, the DNA is TGTGCCAGCAGCTTTGAATGGGGGTATAATTTACCCCTCCACTTT. Amino acids: CASSFEWGYNLPLHF.

This clonotype was detected only a few times. This chain connects TRBV4-3 to TRBJ2-3, with a weak D call TRBD2 (5 bases). This CDR3 has 15 residues. Germline V lookup: CDR1 LGHNA, CDR2 YSLEER. Trimming removed 1 base from V and 2 bases from J, with 10 bases in between. The DNA of the CDR3 is TGCGCCAGCAGCCAAGTACTGGGAGTCACAGATACGCAGTATTTT. It is translated as CASSQVLGVTDTQYF.

This clonotype occurred many times. J is TRBJ1-5 and V is TRBV5-8; D remains ambiguous. The germline V gene encodes CDR1 SGHTS and CDR2 YDEGEE. V was trimmed by 8 bases and J by 9 bases, leaving 21 bases between them. The length of the CDR3 is 14 residues. The CDR3 loop is CASSTESLSRPQHF. The CDR3 nucleotides read TGTGCCAGTTCGACGGAGAGCCTCAGCCGGCCCCAGCATTTT.

This clonotype was seen repeatedly, ten times or more. The V gene is TRBV28, the J gene TRBJ2-3; 8 positions match TRBD2. The CDR3 runs 17 residues. Germline trimming cut 7 bases from V and 5 bases from J; bases unmatched to any gene: 17. Germline V lookup: CDR1 MDHEN, CDR2 SYDVKM. The CDR3 bases are TGTGCCAGCATTCAGACCTGGTCGGGGGGGCAGGGAGATACGCAGTATTTT. This encodes CASIQTWSGGQGDTQYF.

This clonotype was recorded a few times. The chain employs TRBV5-1 and TRBJ1-6; TRBD1 aligns across 9 bases. The germline V gene encodes CDR1 SGHRS and CDR2 YFSETQ. This CDR3 is 16 amino acids long. V lost 4 bases, J lost 7 bases, and 9 bases stayed unmatched. The CDR3 region has the DNA TGCGCCAGCAGCCCAGACAGGGGGTCGAAAAATTCACCCCTCCACTTT. Translated: CASSPDRGSKNSPLHF.

This clonotype was counted at least ten times. The V and J genes are TRBV18 and TRBJ1-1; D gene unclear. This CDR3 spans 13 amino acids. V was shortened by 3 bases and J by 6 bases, with 11 bases between the two germline ends. The germline V gene has CDR1 KGHSH and CDR2 LQKENI. The CDR3 region is CASSPLYSPEAFF. Here the CDR3 DNA reads TGTGCCAGCTCACCCCTATATAGTCCTGAAGCTTTCTTT. Full variable domain (rest looked up from reference TRBV18 and TRBJ1-1): NAGVMQNPRHLVRRRGQEARLRCSPMKGHSHVYWYRQLPEEGLKFMVYLQKENIIDESGMPKERFSAEFPKEGPSILRIQQVVRGDSAAYFCASSPLYSPEAFFGQGTRLTVV.

This clonotype was picked up many times. The chain recombines TRBV7-9 with TRBJ2-7; D unclear. In germline, CDR1 is SEHNR, CDR2 FQNEAQ (reference sequence). The V end was cut by 5 bases, the J end by 6 bases, with 8 bases between. The CDR3 has 11 residues. The CDR3 sequence: CASSLESEQYF. The DNA for the CDR3 is TGTGCCAGCAGCCTTGAGAGCGAGCAGTACTTC.

V is TRBV4-3 and J is TRBJ1-2; D is ambiguous. There are 13 residues in the CDR3. Per the germline V gene, CDR1 is LGHNA and CDR2 is YSLEER. Between the trimmed V and J ends, which lost 1 base and 4 bases, there was a span of 7 bases. The CDR3 nucleotides are TGCGCCAGCAGCCAAGCTGGGGTCTATGGCTACACCTTC. It specifies CASSQAGVYGYTF.

This clonotype was found many times. The rearrangement uses TRBV9 and TRBJ2-5, with TRBD2 identical over 10 bases. The CDR3 loop spans 16 amino acids. The J segment lost 2 bases and the V segment lost 0 bases, leaving 4 bases of the junction unmatched. Germline CDR1 and CDR2: SGDLS and YYNGEE. The CDR3 spells CASSVGSGGSQETQYF. The CDR3 DNA sequence: TGTGCCAGCAGCGTAGGTAGCGGGGGGTCTCAAGAGACCCAGTACTTC.

V is TRBV5-1 and J is TRBJ1-3, with no clear D. The CDR3 runs to 13 residues. With 0 bases removed from V and 9 bases from J, the gap between germline ends came to 10 bases. Germline lookup yields CDR1 SGHRS and CDR2 YFSETQ. The CDR3 nucleotides read TGCGCCAGCAGCTTGGAAGCTGAACGCACCATATATTTT. This encodes CASSLEAERTIYF.

This clonotype was counted a few times. The chain employs TRBV15 and TRBJ1-1; D is possibly TRBD1 (6 bases). Germline V gene data show CDR1 as LNHNV and CDR2 as YYDKDF (reference sequence). The CDR3 has 13 amino acids. Trimming removed 4 bases at V and 2 bases at J, with 8 bases between. CDR3 sequence (DNA): TGTGCCACCAGCAAACAGGGAAACACTGAAGCTTTCTTT. Its translation: CATSKQGNTEAFF. The complete variable domain, with remaining parts taken from reference TRBV15 and TRBJ1-1, reads DAMVIQNPRYQVTQFGKPVTLSCSQTLNHNVMYWYQQKSSQAPKLLFHYYDKDFNNEADTPDNFQSRRPNTSFCFLDIRSPGLGDTAMYLCATSKQGNTEAFFGQGTRLTVV.